These 17 T cell receptor beta chains share one sample of origin, sequenced in a study of T cells in Graves' hyperthyroidism and ophthalmopathy. TCR beta CDR3 region amplification was performed from RNA transcripts. HTBI primers were used for first-round RT-PCR of the TCR CDR3. TCRdb fed the multiplex PCR reads into MiXCR, producing one record per CDR3 protein. The sample yields 550,000 to 600,000 distinct CDR3 sequences, around 17% seen once. Sequenced input: blood. All receptors come from a young woman with Graves' hyperthyroidism.

This clonotype was observed a handful of times. This chain connects TRBV29-1 to TRBJ1-1; D uncertain. The V end was cut by 2 bases, the J end by 5 bases, with 15 bases between. Germline CDR1 and CDR2: SQVTM and ANQGSEA. This CDR3 has 14 residues. The CDR3 DNA follows: TGCAGCGTTGAAATCCCCGATCGCCGTACTGAAGCTTTCTTT. It specifies CSVEIPDRRTEAFF.

In this sample, this clonotype turned up many times. The chain carries TRBV20-1 and TRBJ2-5; maybe TRBD2 (6 bases). Germline V gives CDR1 DFQATT, CDR2 SNEGSKA (reference sequence). The CDR3 has 13 amino acids. The germline V and J ends were trimmed by 5 bases and 4 bases, with 14 bases remaining between them. The CDR3 region has the DNA TGCAGTGCTTCGGCCGGGACTCGAGAGACCCAGTACTTC. Encoded protein: CSASAGTRETQYF.

The chain combines TRBV7-6 with TRBJ1-1; D ambiguous. The V gene lost 3 bases and the J gene lost 1 base, with 9 bases spanning the gap. The CDR3 has 14 amino acids. From germline, CDR1 is SGHVS and CDR2 FNYEAQ. CDR3 sequence (DNA): TGTGCCAGCAGCTTGGTTACAGAGAACACTGAAGCTTTCTTT. Its protein product is CASSLVTENTEAFF. Filled out from reference TRBV7-6 and TRBJ1-1, the complete variable domain reads GAGVSQSPRYKVTKRGQDVALRCDPISGHVSLYWYRQALGQGPEFLTYFNYEAQQDKSGLPNDRFSAERPEGSISTLTIQRTEQRDSAMYRCASSLVTENTEAFFGQGTRLTVV.

In this sample, this clonotype turned up a few times. This chain connects TRBV6-9 to TRBJ1-4, with 8 positions matching TRBD1. Germline V gene sequence: CDR1 MNHGY, CDR2 SVAAGI. Unmatched junction bases numbered 5, after V lost 4 bases and J lost 7 bases. The CDR3 contains 14 residues. This CDR3 reads CASSFGQGGEKLFF. Written as DNA, the CDR3 is TGTGCCAGCAGTTTCGGACAGGGTGGTGAAAAACTGTTTTTT.

This clonotype has only a few counts. CDR3 amino acids: CSATGTSVYEQYF. The CDR3 DNA is TGCAGTGCAACCGGGACTAGCGTTTACGAGCAGTACTTC. This chain links TRBV20-1 with TRBJ2-7; 10 bases are shared with TRBD2. The CDR3 totals 13 residues. Germline CDR1 reads DFQATT; CDR2 reads SNEGSKA (reference sequence). V was clipped by 6 bases and J by 4 bases; unmatched bases: 6.

There are many counts of this clonotype. The chain employs TRBV7-2 and TRBJ2-7, with 11 positions matching TRBD2. This CDR3 region has 14 residues. The germline V gene has CDR1 SGHTA and CDR2 FQGNSA. V lost 4 bases and J lost 5; bases outside the gene matches: 4. For the CDR3, the DNA is TGTGCCAGCAGCTCCTCTAGCGGGAGGAACGAGCAGTACTTC. Protein: CASSSSSGRNEQYF.

This clonotype has ten or more counts. The gene calls are TRBV2 and TRBJ1-5; D not certain. CDR3 length: 14 residues. CDR1 and CDR2 from the germline V gene are SNHLY and FYNNEI. V was trimmed by 3 bases and J by 3 bases, leaving 9 bases between them. The CDR3 loop is CASSDWVFNQPQHF. For the CDR3, the DNA is TGTGCCAGCAGTGATTGGGTTTTCAATCAGCCCCAGCATTTT.

The V call is TRBV6-1, the J call TRBJ1-6; possibly TRBD1 for D (5 bases). Trimming left V 5 bases short and J 7 bases short, with 18 bases between. Germline V gene sequence: CDR1 MNHNS, CDR2 SASEGT. The CDR3 spans 16 residues. The DNA of the CDR3 is TGTGCCAGCAGTACTAACGAGGGACCTCTCAATTCACCCCTCCACTTT. Its translation is CASSTNEGPLNSPLHF.

This clonotype was seen repeatedly, ten times or more. The chain couples TRBV12-3 or TRBV12-4 to TRBJ1-1, with D uncertain. V was cut by 2 bases and J by 5 bases, with 9 bases left in between. CDR3 size: 13 residues. The CDR3 sequence: CASSLHEGTEAFF. The CDR3 DNA reads as TGTGCCAGCAGTTTACATGAAGGAACTGAAGCTTTCTTT.

The V and J genes are TRBV27 and TRBJ1-1, with D perhaps TRBD1 (5 bases). There are 13 residues in the CDR3. The germline gives CDR1 MNHEY, CDR2 SMNVEV (reference sequence). The germline V and J ends were trimmed by 3 bases and 4 bases, with 9 bases remaining between them. The CDR3 region has the DNA TGTGCCAGCAGTTTTGCAGGGTTCACTGAAGCTTTCTTT. It translates to CASSFAGFTEAFF.

For this clonotype: A much larger clone is a single base away; this may be a read error. J is TRBJ2-1 and V is TRBV7-2; D gene unclear. The CDR3 spans 15 residues. The V end was cut by 0 bases, the J end by 13 bases, with 19 bases between. CDR1 is SGHTA and CDR2 is FQGNSA in the germline V gene. In DNA, the CDR3 is TGTGCCAGCAGCTTAGCCCCGACGGGTTTAGAGACCCAGTTCTTC. This codes for CASSLAPTGLETQFF. The whole variable domain, remainder taken from reference TRBV7-2 and TRBJ2-1, is GAGVSQSPSNKVTEKGKDVELRCDPISGHTALYWYRQSLGQGLEFLIYFQGNSAPDKSGLPSDRFSAERTGGSVSTLTIQRTQQEDSAVYLCASSLAPTGLETQFFGPGTRLTVL.

The rearrangement joins TRBV7-9 to TRBJ2-3, with D perhaps assigned TRBD1 or TRBD2 (5 bases each). Germline CDR1 reads SEHNR; CDR2 reads FQNEAQ (reference sequence). This CDR3 comprises 16 residues. Trimming stripped 3 bases from V and 2 bases from J, with 15 bases between. CDR3 DNA sequence: TGTGCCAGCAGCTTCCCGGCCGGGACGAACACAGATACGCAGTATTTT. Translated: CASSFPAGTNTDTQYF. Based on the CDR3 plus reference TRBV7-9 and TRBJ2-3, the full variable domain is DTGVSQNPRHKITKRGQNVTFRCDPISEHNRLYWYRQTLGQGPEFLTYFQNEAQLEKSRLLSDRFSAERPKGSFSTLEIQRTEQGDSAMYLCASSFPAGTNTDTQYFGPGTRLTVL.

This clonotype occurred a few times. V usage is TRBV2 and J usage is TRBJ1-6; TRBD1 matches 7 bases. Per the germline V gene, CDR1 is SNHLY and CDR2 is FYNNEI. The junction had 16 bases not matched to a gene; V was cut back by 6 bases and J by 11 bases. The length of the CDR3 is 16 residues. The CDR3 DNA sequence: TGTGCCAGCAGCCCCGGAATGACAGGGCTTGAGCCACCCCTCCACTTT. Translating gives CASSPGMTGLEPPLHF.

This clonotype was observed a single time. The rearrangement joins TRBV6-2 or TRBV6-3 to TRBJ1-5; D is ambiguous. Deletions cut 8 bases from V and 3 bases from J, with 8 bases between. The germline CDR1 and CDR2 sequences are MNHEY and SVGEGT. The CDR3 spans 12 residues. In nucleotides, the CDR3 is TGTGCCAGCCGGGAGTCCAATCAGCCCCAGCATTTT. It specifies CASRESNQPQHF.

This clonotype came up many times. The chain has TRBV28 and TRBJ2-1; no firm D call. Germline-derived CDR1 and CDR2 are MDHEN and SYDVKM. The V end was cut by 8 bases, the J end by 5 bases, with 19 bases between. The CDR3 runs to 15 residues. CDR3 amino acids: CASETGPRRNNEQFF. The CDR3 DNA reads as TGTGCCAGCGAAACCGGGCCCCGGCGTAACAATGAGCAGTTCTTC. Based on the CDR3 plus reference TRBV28 and TRBJ2-1, the full variable domain is DVKVTQSSRYLVKRTGEKVFLECVQDMDHENMFWYRQDPGLGLRLIYFSYDVKMKEKGDIPEGYSVSREKKERFSLILESASTNQTSMYLCASETGPRRNNEQFFGPGTRLTVL.

This clonotype was counted between two and nine times. The V call is TRBV27, the J call TRBJ2-7; D is perhaps TRBD1 or TRBD2 (5 bases each). The germline gives CDR1 MNHEY, CDR2 SMNVEV (reference sequence). V was pared by 5 bases and J by 2 bases, with 16 bases between. CDR3 size: 15 residues. The CDR3 sequence is CASSHTGTGAYEQYF. CDR3 nucleotides: TGTGCCAGCAGTCATACCGGGACCGGGGCCTACGAGCAGTACTTC.

The chain has TRBV7-9 and TRBJ1-2; D unclear. V was trimmed by 2 bases and J by 8 bases, leaving 12 bases between them. Per germline, CDR1 SEHNR and CDR2 FQNEAQ (reference sequence). The CDR3 is 13 amino acids. The chain's CDR3 is CASSLSVTVGYTF. The CDR3 DNA reads TGTGCCAGCAGCTTATCAGTAACAGTCGGCTACACCTTC.